These 31 T cell receptor beta chains originate from one sample sequenced in a study of blood T cell repertoires in COVID-19. TCRdb's copy holds only in-frame clones and misses some; the assay was immunoSEQ multiplex PCR. This sample has around 42,000 clones, with roughly 80% found just once. The source material was peripheral blood. Source of these receptors: an elderly woman with acute or convalescent COVID-19.

The chain is built from TRBV2 and TRBJ2-1; perhaps TRBD2 as D (6 bases). The CDR3 extends over 15 amino acids. CDR1 is SNHLY and CDR2 is FYNNEI in the germline V gene. The V end lost 4 bases, the J end lost 0 bases, and 10 bases lay between the germline ends. CDR3 region: CASSVDYSSYNEQFF. The CDR3 bases are TGTGCCAGCAGTGTGGACTACAGCTCCTACAATGAGCAGTTCTTC.

This clone was observed once. This chain joins TRBV7-3 and TRBJ2-7; 7 nucleotides agree with TRBD2. V trimming: 5 bases; J trimming: 2 bases; junction bases outside the gene matches: 9. CDR1 and CDR2 (germline): SGHTA, FQGTGA. This CDR3 region has 15 residues. The DNA of the CDR3 is TGTGCCAGCAGCCAAGGTGCGGGAGTCACCTACGAGCAGTACTTC. This gives the protein CASSQGAGVTYEQYF. The full variable domain, its missing parts supplied by reference TRBV7-3 and TRBJ2-7, is GAGVSQTPSNKVTEKGKYVELRCDPISGHTALYWYRQSLGQGPEFLIYFQGTGAADDSGLPNDRFFAVRPEGSVSTLKIQRTERGDSAVYLCASSQGAGVTYEQYFGPGTRLTVT.

This rearrangement joins TRBV7-2 to TRBJ1-1; tentatively, D is TRBD1 (5 bases). The CDR3 loop spans 15 amino acids. The V gene lost 5 bases and the J gene lost 0 bases, with 13 bases spanning the gap. Germline assignment: CDR1 SGHTA and CDR2 FQGNSA. CDR3 nucleotide sequence: TGTGCCAGCAGCCAGCAGGGAGGCATGAACACTGAAGCTTTCTTT. Translating it yields CASSQQGGMNTEAFF.

V and J are TRBV7-3 and TRBJ2-5, with TRBD2 identical over 8 bases. The CDR3 is 16 residues long. Germline lookup yields CDR1 SGHTA and CDR2 FQGTGA. V shed 6 bases, J shed 4 bases, and the junction held 13 bases outside the gene matches. The CDR3 loop reads CASSQGGAGVGETQYF. DNA of the CDR3: TGTGCCAGCAGTCAAGGAGGAGCGGGAGTAGGAGAGACCCAGTACTTC.

This clone was observed at least ten times. The V and J genes are TRBV6-5 and TRBJ1-3; no firm D call. In germline, CDR1 is MNHEY, CDR2 SVGAGI. V gave up 0 bases and J gave up 1 base, with 7 bases separating them. The CDR3 covers 15 residues. The CDR3 nucleotides are TGTGCCAGCAGTTACTCCCGGGTTTCTGGAAACACCATATATTTT. Translation: CASSYSRVSGNTIYF.

The rearrangement links TRBV7-2 to TRBJ2-5, with TRBD2 as a possible D gene (5 bases). The germline CDR1 and CDR2 sequences are SGHTA and FQGNSA. This CDR3 spans 16 amino acids. With 3 bases removed from V and 2 bases from J, the gap between germline ends came to 16 bases. CDR3 sequence reads: CASSFVGGSGQETQYF. The CDR3 DNA sequence: TGTGCCAGCAGCTTCGTGGGTGGGAGTGGTCAAGAGACCCAGTACTTC.

This chain uses TRBV2 with TRBJ1-2; 8 bases are shared with TRBD1. Germline V gene sequence: CDR1 SNHLY, CDR2 FYNNEI. Trimming took 6 bases from V and 9 from J; bases not matched to a gene: 6. The CDR3 covers 12 residues. The CDR3 reads CASSPPGGSYTF. CDR3 coding DNA: TGTGCCAGCAGCCCCCCAGGGGGCAGCTACACCTTC.

The chain carries TRBV7-7 and TRBJ2-1; 9 bases line up with TRBD2. V gave up 1 base and J gave up 4 bases; unmatched junction bases: 2. The CDR3 extends over 15 amino acids. From germline, CDR1 is SSHAT and CDR2 FNYEAQ (reference sequence). The CDR3 DNA follows: TGTGCCAGCAGCTTAGGTAGCGGGAGATACAATGAGCAGTTCTTC. It encodes CASSLGSGRYNEQFF.

The chain couples TRBV3-1 (or the pseudogene TRBV3-2) to TRBJ1-4; 8 bases line up with TRBD1. Germline V CDR1 and CDR2: LGHDT, YNNKEL (reference sequence). Germline trimming cut 3 bases from V and 7 bases from J; bases unmatched to any gene: 4. This CDR3 is 14 amino acids long. In nucleotides, the CDR3 is TGTGCCAGCAGCCAGACAGGGGTGCGTGAAAAACTGTTTTTT. It codes for CASSQTGVREKLFF.

In its sample, this clone was seen once. The rearrangement joins TRBV6-2 or TRBV6-3 to TRBJ1-6, with D possibly matching TRBD1 (6 bases). Germline assignment: CDR1 MNHEY and CDR2 SVGEGT. V was pared by 4 bases and J by 9 bases, with 13 bases between. The CDR3 is 14 residues long. The CDR3 DNA follows: TGTGCCAGCAGTTCCGACAGGCCGACTTCACCCCTCCACTTT. Its translation: CASSSDRPTSPLHF.

CDR3 bases: TGTGCCAGCAGCTTAGTCAGGGTCAGCTCCTACGAGCAGTACTTC. This translates into CASSLVRVSSYEQYF. This sequence joins TRBV7-8 and TRBJ2-7, with D possibly matching TRBD1 (5 bases). The CDR3 covers 15 residues. CDR1 is SGHVS, CDR2 FQNEAQ, per germline. V was cut by 1 base and J by 0 bases, with 10 bases left in between.

The rearrangement uses TRBV24-1 and TRBJ1-5; D is perhaps TRBD1 (5 bases). The ends were cut back, 0 bases at V and 11 bases at J, with 7 bases in the middle. The germline V gene has CDR1 KGHDR and CDR2 SFDVKD. This CDR3 comprises 12 residues. The CDR3 DNA reads TGTGCCACCAGTGATTTGAAGGGGTCCCAGCATTTT. It encodes CATSDLKGSQHF.

This chain uses TRBV9 with TRBJ1-1, with TRBD1 as a possible D gene (6 bases). Trimming removed 4 bases from V and 3 bases from J, with 22 bases in between. Germline CDR1 is SGDLS and CDR2 is YYNGEE. CDR3 length: 17 amino acids. As DNA, the CDR3 is TGTGCCAGCAGCCCGACTGCCATCACAGGGTTCGACACTGAAGCTTTCTTT. It encodes CASSPTAITGFDTEAFF.

There are a few counts of this clone. The chain is built from TRBV20-1 and TRBJ2-5; TRBD1 is a possible D gene (6 bases). The germline V and J ends were trimmed by 3 bases and 2 bases, with 16 bases remaining between them. Germline V CDR1 and CDR2: DFQATT, SNEGSKA (reference sequence). This CDR3 has 15 amino acids. The CDR3 DNA reads as TGCAGTGCTAGTCTATCAGGGGTAGGGCAAGAGACCCAGTACTTC. It yields the protein CSASLSGVGQETQYF.

This clone was counted once. The chain is built from TRBV11-2 and TRBJ2-1, with D perhaps TRBD2 (6 bases). V was shortened by 1 base and J by 0 bases, with 13 bases between the two germline ends. The length of the CDR3 is 17 residues. Germline CDR1 and CDR2: SGHAT and FQNNGV. CDR3 bases: TGTGCCAGCAGCTTAGGGGGGGTAGCTAGCTCCTACAATGAGCAGTTCTTC. Translation gives CASSLGGVASSYNEQFF.

This clone was found a few times. This chain joins TRBV20-1 and TRBJ2-7; D not resolved. Germline CDR1 and CDR2: DFQATT and SNEGSKA (reference sequence). Trimming cost V 3 bases and J 3 bases, with 9 bases left between them. The CDR3 length is 12 residues. This CDR3 is CSASHPNYEQYF. The CDR3 DNA is TGCAGTGCTAGTCACCCTAACTACGAGCAGTACTTC.

The V and J genes are TRBV6-1 and TRBJ1-5; 10 bases fit TRBD1. CDR1 and CDR2 from the germline V gene are MNHNS and SASEGT. J lost 6 bases, V lost 4 bases, and 9 bases had no gene match. The CDR3 extends over 16 amino acids. The CDR3 DNA is TGTGCCAGCAGTGGCCAGGGACAGGGGATTAGTCAGCCCCAGCATTTT. It is translated as CASSGQGQGISQPQHF.

The gene calls are TRBV7-3 and TRBJ1-2, with D perhaps TRBD1 (6 bases). Trimming took 4 bases from V and 4 from J, leaving 13 bases between them. From germline, CDR1 is SGHTA and CDR2 FQGTGA. This CDR3 region has 14 residues. In DNA form, the CDR3 reads TGTGCCAGCAGCTCGACAGGAGGATCCTATGGCTACACCTTC. Translation: CASSSTGGSYGYTF.

There are a few counts of this clone. The V gene is TRBV7-8, the J gene TRBJ1-4; D might be TRBD1 (5 bases). This CDR3 has 14 amino acids. V lost 1 base to trimming and J lost 12 bases, with 15 bases between them. Germline CDR1 and CDR2: SGHVS and FQNEAQ. The CDR3: CASSLGGRGTQLFF. The DNA of the CDR3 is TGTGCCAGCAGCTTAGGTGGTAGGGGCACGCAACTGTTTTTT.

The chain is built from TRBV7-2 and TRBJ1-2, with a possible D match to TRBD1 (5 bases). The CDR3 runs to 14 residues. The germline V gene encodes CDR1 SGHTA and CDR2 FQGNSA. Deletions cut 4 bases from V and 6 bases from J, with 15 bases between. CDR3 sequence reads: CASSSQQGFDGYTF. In DNA form, the CDR3 reads TGTGCCAGCAGCTCGCAGCAGGGATTCGATGGCTACACCTTC. Complete variable domain (other parts from reference TRBV7-2 and TRBJ1-2): GAGVSQSPSNKVTEKGKDVELRCDPISGHTALYWYRQSLGQGLEFLIYFQGNSAPDKSGLPSDRFSAERTGGSVSTLTIQRTQQEDSAVYLCASSSQQGFDGYTFGSGTRLTVV.

The chain couples TRBV4-3 to TRBJ2-1; TRBD2 might be the D (6 bases). From germline, CDR1 is LGHNA and CDR2 YSLEER. Trimming took 4 bases from V and 6 from J, leaving 7 bases between them. The CDR3 is 12 amino acids. The CDR3 coding sequence is TGCGCCAGCAGCCTCGGGAGCAATGAGCAGTTCTTC. This gives the protein CASSLGSNEQFF.

The chain has TRBV6-2 or TRBV6-3 and TRBJ1-2, with TRBD1 matching over 8 bases. The CDR3 sequence is 14 residues long. J was trimmed by 4 bases and V by 6 bases; bases with no gene match: 7. Germline values: CDR1 MNHEY, CDR2 SVGEGT. The CDR3 spells CASSHGQGIYGYTF. The DNA of the CDR3 is TGTGCCAGCAGCCATGGACAGGGCATCTATGGCTACACCTTC.

CDR3 protein: CASSVAGLAFF. Written as DNA, the CDR3 is TGTGCCAGCAGCGTAGCGGGGCTAGCTTTCTTT. The rearrangement links TRBV25-1 to TRBJ1-1; D perhaps matches TRBD1 (5 bases). Germline V gene sequence: CDR1 MGHDK, CDR2 SYGVNS. Trimming took 6 bases from V and 10 from J, leaving 12 bases between them. The CDR3 spans 11 residues.

This clone was picked up a small number of times. The CDR3 DNA sequence: TGTGCCAGCAGTCGTTCGACAGATACCACAGATACGCAGTATTTT. This translates into CASSRSTDTTDTQYF. The rearrangement links TRBV28 to TRBJ2-3; D may be TRBD1 (5 bases). Germline CDR1 and CDR2: MDHEN and SYDVKM. V gave up 5 bases and J gave up 2 bases, with 14 bases separating them. This CDR3 region has 15 residues. The full variable domain, in which reference TRBV28 and TRBJ2-3 provide the parts outside the CDR3, is DVKVTQSSRYLVKRTGEKVFLECVQDMDHENMFWYRQDPGLGLRLIYFSYDVKMKEKGDIPEGYSVSREKKERFSLILESASTNQTSMYLCASSRSTDTTDTQYFGPGTRLTVL.

This chain links TRBV28 with TRBJ1-2; D remains ambiguous. The CDR3 is 15 residues long. Germline lookup yields CDR1 MDHEN and CDR2 SYDVKM. V was cut by 6 bases and J by 5 bases, with 19 bases left in between. CDR3 sequence reads: CASRPATAVEYGYTF. The CDR3 DNA reads TGTGCCAGCAGGCCGGCTACGGCCGTGGAGTATGGCTACACCTTC.

The genes are TRBV12-3 or TRBV12-4 and TRBJ2-2, with D possibly TRBD2 on 6 matching bases. Trimming left V 5 bases short and J 11 bases short, with 15 bases between. The CDR3 covers 13 residues. The CDR3 coding sequence is TGTGCCAGCAGTCTATCCCGGGACTCAGAGCTGTTTTTT. This gives the protein CASSLSRDSELFF.

The V gene is TRBV3-1 (or the pseudogene TRBV3-2), the J gene TRBJ1-5; tentative D call: TRBD1 (5 bases). CDR3 length: 15 residues. Between the trimmed V and J ends, which lost 3 bases and 2 bases, there was a span of 11 bases. Looked up from germline, CDR1 is LGHDT and CDR2 is YNNKEL (reference sequence). In DNA, the CDR3 is TGTGCCAGCAGCCAGGGAGCGGGGGGCAATCAGCCCCAGCATTTT. This encodes CASSQGAGGNQPQHF.

This clone has a handful of counts. The gene calls are TRBV4-3 and TRBJ1-1; 8 bases are a match to TRBD1. Germline CDR1 and CDR2: LGHNA and YSLEER. The CDR3 contains 15 residues. The trim removed 4 bases at V and 2 bases at J, leaving 6 bases unmatched. CDR3 sequence reads: CASSRATGGNTEAFF. CDR3 sequence (DNA): TGCGCCAGCAGCCGAGCCACAGGGGGAAACACTGAAGCTTTCTTT.

Concerning this clone itself: The same CDR3 arises from other DNA sequences in this sample as well. The gene calls are TRBV19 and TRBJ2-1; 9 nucleotides agree with TRBD2. The CDR3 length is 15 residues. The junction had 3 bases not matched to a gene; V was cut back by 5 bases and J by 1 base. Germline V gives CDR1 LNHDA, CDR2 SQIVND (reference sequence). This CDR3 reads CASSLSGSSYNEQFF. The CDR3 DNA reads TGTGCCAGTAGTCTTAGCGGGAGTTCCTACAATGAGCAGTTCTTC.

The gene calls are TRBV9 and TRBJ2-1; the D gene is possibly TRBD2 (6 bases). The CDR3 extends over 15 amino acids. The ends were cut back, 3 bases at V and 4 bases at J, with 14 bases in the middle. Per germline, CDR1 SGDLS and CDR2 YYNGEE. CDR3 sequence: CASSGPRDSYNEQFF. Here the CDR3 DNA reads TGTGCCAGCAGCGGACCCCGGGACTCTTACAATGAGCAGTTCTTC.

The rearrangement uses TRBV30 and TRBJ1-6; 8 nucleotides match TRBD1. The CDR3 has 16 amino acids. J gave up 8 bases and V 2 bases, and 11 bases lay outside the gene matches. Germline CDR1 GTSNPN, CDR2 SVGIG (reference sequence). The CDR3, as DNA: TGTGCCTGGAGTTTTGTAGCCGGGACAGGATATTCACCCCTCCACTTT. It translates to CAWSFVAGTGYSPLHF.